These 11 T cell receptor beta chains share one sample of origin, sequenced in a study of PD-1 blockade in classical Hodgkin lymphoma. Only in-frame clones appear in the TCRdb table, and some are missing; sequencing was by immunoSEQ multiplex PCR. The profile shows about 20,000 clones, roughly 80% of them singletons. Each patient experienced a relapse that followed autologous stem cell transplantation, and brentuximab vedotin exposure varied. Source: peripheral blood mononuclear cells (PBMCs), taken at baseline. The source is a human donor with classical Hodgkin lymphoma.

The genes are TRBV7-9 and TRBJ2-7, with 12 bases matching TRBD2. Germline assignment: CDR1 SEHNR and CDR2 FQNEAQ (reference sequence). The CDR3 is 18 amino acids. Trimming removed 2 bases from V and 2 bases from J; junction bases left unmatched: 10. The DNA for the CDR3 is TGTGCCAGCAGCTTACTAGCGGGAGGGCCTATGCCCCCCTACGAGCAGTACTTC. Protein: CASSLLAGGPMPPYEQYF.

The rearrangement uses TRBV5-4 and TRBJ2-1; TRBD2 agrees at 7 bases. CDR1 and CDR2 (germline): SGHNT, YYREEE (reference sequence). Losses at the gene ends were 0 bases for V and 2 bases for J; bases not matched to a gene: 8. CDR3 size: 17 residues. Written as DNA, the CDR3 is TGTGCCAGCAGCTTGGTTCTAGCGGCAGGCGCCTACAATGAGCAGTTCTTC. This encodes CASSLVLAAGAYNEQFF. Filled out from reference TRBV5-4 and TRBJ2-1, the complete variable domain reads ETGVTQSPTHLIKTRGQQVTLRCSSQSGHNTVSWYQQALGQGPQFIFQYYREEENGRGNFPPRFSGLQFPNYSSELNVNALELDDSALYLCASSLVLAAGAYNEQFFGPGTRLTVL.

This clone was found a few times. This sequence joins TRBV10-1 and TRBJ1-2, with TRBD1 matching over 7 bases. Germline V gene lookup returns CDR1 WNHNN and CDR2 SYGVQD (reference sequence). The CDR3 contains 15 residues. With 4 bases clipped from V and 5 bases from J, the junction kept 10 bases outside the gene matches. As DNA, the CDR3 is TGCGCCAGCAGTGCCTACACAGGACAGGTATATGGCTACACCTTC. The encoded protein is CASSAYTGQVYGYTF.

The chain is built from TRBV10-2 and TRBJ1-4, with 7 bases identical to TRBD1. The junction had 11 bases not matched to a gene; V was cut back by 0 bases and J by 7 bases. From germline, CDR1 is WSHSY and CDR2 SAAADI. CDR3 length: 17 amino acids. Written as DNA, the CDR3 is TGCGCCAGCAGTGAGTCTAAAGGACAGGTCTTAGGTGAAAAACTGTTTTTT. Translating gives CASSESKGQVLGEKLFF.

The genes are TRBV4-1 and TRBJ2-1; D remains ambiguous. V was clipped by 1 base and J by 1 base, with 11 bases between them. The CDR3 covers 16 residues. Germline-derived CDR1 and CDR2 are MGHRA and YSYEKL. Here the CDR3 DNA reads TGCGCCAGCAGCCAAGTTGACTTAGTGTCCTACAATGAGCAGTTCTTC. Translating it yields CASSQVDLVSYNEQFF.

J is TRBJ2-3 and V is TRBV2, with 14 nucleotides matching TRBD2. Per germline, CDR1 SNHLY and CDR2 FYNNEI. V dropped 7 bases and J dropped 0; count of bases not matched to a gene: 6. This CDR3 region has 17 residues. CDR3 in amino acids: CASKGLAGGLSTDTQYF. DNA for the CDR3: TGTGCCAGCAAAGGACTAGCGGGGGGTCTGAGCACAGATACGCAGTATTTT.

The rearrangement joins TRBV11-3 to TRBJ2-7; D call uncertain. There are 15 residues in the CDR3. CDR1 is SGHNT, CDR2 YENEEA, per germline. V was shortened by 1 base and J by 2 bases, with 12 bases between the two germline ends. The CDR3 loop reads CASSLGGTNPYEQYF. As DNA, the CDR3 is TGTGCCAGCAGCTTAGGGGGTACCAACCCCTACGAGCAGTACTTC. Filled out from reference TRBV11-3 and TRBJ2-7, the complete variable domain reads EAGVVQSPRYKIIEKKQPVAFWCNPISGHNTLYWYLQNLGQGPELLIRYENEEAVDDSQLPKDRFSAERLKGVDSTLKIQPAELGDSAVYLCASSLGGTNPYEQYFGPGTRLTVT.

The rearrangement joins TRBV13 to TRBJ2-7; D may be TRBD2 (6 bases). Trimming cost V 2 bases and J 4 bases, with 21 bases left between them. Germline lookup yields CDR1 PRHDT and CDR2 FYEKMQ (reference sequence). The CDR3 consists of 17 residues. The CDR3 protein is CASSLYGVAGGMYEQYF. The DNA of the CDR3 is TGTGCCAGCAGCTTATATGGCGTCGCTGGGGGGATGTACGAGCAGTACTTC. The variable domain in full, with the rest retrieved from reference TRBV13 and TRBJ2-7, is AAGVIQSPRHLIKEKRETATLKCYPIPRHDTVYWYQQGPGQDPQFLISFYEKMQSDKGSIPDRFSAQQFSDYHSELNMSSLELGDSALYFCASSLYGVAGGMYEQYFGPGTRLTVT.

The V call is TRBV4-2, the J call TRBJ1-2, with TRBD1 identical over 7 bases. After removal of 0 bases from V and 7 bases from J, the junction contained 8 bases not matched to a gene. The CDR3 extends over 15 amino acids. The germline V gene encodes CDR1 LGHNA and CDR2 YNFKEQ. CDR3 nucleotide sequence: TGTGCCAGCAGCCAAGAGGGCACAGGGGATCTTGGCTACACCTTC. It specifies CASSQEGTGDLGYTF.

On this clone itself: Other DNA sequences in the sample encode the same CDR3. The chain recombines TRBV30 with TRBJ2-3, with D unresolved. The V end was cut by 0 bases, the J end by 0 bases, with 4 bases between. Germline loops: CDR1 GTSNPN, CDR2 SVGIG (reference sequence). The length of the CDR3 is 13 residues. In DNA form, the CDR3 reads TGTGCCTGGAGTGTGGAAAGCACAGATACGCAGTATTTT. It is translated as CAWSVESTDTQYF.

The chain has TRBV6-1 and TRBJ2-3; D unresolved. The germline V gene has CDR1 MNHNS and CDR2 SASEGT. This CDR3 has 11 amino acids. V lost 8 bases and J lost 6, with 9 bases in between. The DNA for the CDR3 is TGTGCCAGCGGGTTGGGGGATACGCAGTATTTT. Translated: CASGLGDTQYF.